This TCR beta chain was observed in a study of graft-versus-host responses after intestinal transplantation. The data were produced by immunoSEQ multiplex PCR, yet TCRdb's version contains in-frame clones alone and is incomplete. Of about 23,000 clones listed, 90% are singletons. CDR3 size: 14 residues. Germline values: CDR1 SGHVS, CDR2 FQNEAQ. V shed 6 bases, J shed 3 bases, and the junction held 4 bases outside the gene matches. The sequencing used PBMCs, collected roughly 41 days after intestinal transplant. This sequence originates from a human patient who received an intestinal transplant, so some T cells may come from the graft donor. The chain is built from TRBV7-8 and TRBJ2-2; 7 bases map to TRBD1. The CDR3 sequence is CASRLDRDTGELFF. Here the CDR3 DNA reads TGTGCCAGCAGACTCGACAGGGACACCGGGGAGCTGTTTTTT.